A single sample gave rise to the 18 T cell receptor beta chains below, sequenced in a study of blood T cell repertoires in COVID-19. The data were produced by immunoSEQ multiplex PCR, yet TCRdb's version contains in-frame clones alone and is incomplete. The data show under 250,000 clones, roughly four fifths seen once. The sequencing sample was made of PBMCs or T cells enriched from blood (not recorded which). These receptors originate from a woman in her sixties or seventies who had recovered from COVID-19.

The V gene is TRBV10-3, the J gene TRBJ2-3; weak D call: TRBD1 (5 bases). Germline CDR1 is ENHRY and CDR2 is SYGVKD. V shed 2 bases and J shed 3 bases, with 15 bases lying between them. The CDR3 consists of 16 residues. DNA for the CDR3: TGTGCCATCAGTGAGGTGGTCAAAAGGGGAACAGATACGCAGTATTTT. Amino acid sequence: CAISEVVKRGTDTQYF.

The chain joins TRBV11-3 to TRBJ2-5; no reliable D call. Germline V gene lookup returns CDR1 SGHNT and CDR2 YENEEA. The V gene lost 4 bases and the J gene lost 5 bases, with 11 bases spanning the gap. This CDR3 comprises 13 residues. CDR3 sequence reads: CASSSPPRETQYF. The DNA for the CDR3 is TGTGCCAGCAGCTCCCCCCCGAGGGAGACCCAGTACTTC.

The V call is TRBV5-1, the J call TRBJ2-7; maybe TRBD2 (6 bases). The CDR3 runs 15 residues. Germline CDR1 SGHRS, CDR2 YFSETQ. The V gene lost 5 bases and the J gene lost 2 bases, with 17 bases spanning the gap. This chain's CDR3 is CASSPRGSGTYEQYF. Here the CDR3 DNA reads TGCGCCAGCAGTCCCCGGGGTAGCGGAACCTACGAGCAGTACTTC. The full variable domain, rest sourced from reference TRBV5-1 and TRBJ2-7, is KAGVTQTPRYLIKTRGQQVTLSCSPISGHRSVSWYQQTPGQGLQFLFEYFSETQRNKGNFPGRFSGRQFSNSRSEMNVSTLELGDSALYLCASSPRGSGTYEQYFGPGTRLTVT.

This clone was picked up one time. This chain connects TRBV7-8 to TRBJ1-4; no definite D call. V was trimmed by 5 bases and J by 7 bases, leaving 8 bases between them. From germline, CDR1 is SGHVS and CDR2 FQNEAQ. The CDR3 contains 12 residues. As DNA, the CDR3 is TGTGCCAGCAGCGCTACCTCTGAAAAACTGTTTTTT. It is translated as CASSATSEKLFF.

The chain links TRBV7-9 to TRBJ2-5, with 12 bases aligning to TRBD2. CDR1 and CDR2 (germline): SEHNR, FQNEAQ (reference sequence). The CDR3 is 15 amino acids. V dropped 1 base and J dropped 5; count of bases not matched to a gene: 2. CDR3 amino acids: CASSLEGLAGETQYF. The CDR3 nucleotides are TGTGCCAGCAGCTTAGAAGGACTAGCGGGGGAGACCCAGTACTTC.

This rearrangement joins TRBV12-3 or TRBV12-4 to TRBJ1-1; D remains unclear. The V gene lost 4 bases and the J gene lost 0 bases, with 6 bases spanning the gap. The CDR3 sequence is 13 residues long. CDR3: CASSSRMNTEAFF. Here the CDR3 DNA reads TGTGCCAGCAGTTCCCGTATGAACACTGAAGCTTTCTTT.

V and J are TRBV15 and TRBJ1-5, with TRBD1 matching 7 bases. The CDR3 consists of 15 residues. After removal of 5 bases from V and 5 bases from J, the junction contained 9 bases not matched to a gene. Germline lookup yields CDR1 LNHNV and CDR2 YYDKDF (reference sequence). The DNA for the CDR3 is TGTGCCACCAGCCCCCGGACAGGAGGGGATCAGCCCCAGCATTTT. It specifies CATSPRTGGDQPQHF.

Notes on this clone: One junction end disagrees with the germline gene, perhaps due to a read error. Distinct nucleotide sequences in the sample also encode this CDR3. This chain connects TRBV4-3 to TRBJ1-6; D perhaps matches TRBD1 (6 bases). This CDR3 spans 15 amino acids. Germline lookup yields CDR1 LGHNA and CDR2 YSLEER. CDR3 protein: CASRQDRGNNSPLHF. DNA of the CDR3: TGCGCCAGCAGACAAGATAGGGGGAACAATTCACCCCTCCACTTT.

The chain uses TRBV5-8 and TRBJ1-2, with 7 nucleotides matching TRBD1. Germline loops: CDR1 SGHTS, CDR2 YDEGEE. The CDR3 sequence is 14 residues long. Trimming cost V 2 bases and J 1 base; bases outside gene matches: 2. CDR3 sequence reads: CASSFGQVNYGYTF. The CDR3 DNA is TGTGCCAGCAGCTTTGGACAGGTTAACTATGGCTACACCTTC.

About this clone itself: At one of its ends the junction is not consistent with the germline gene, which may arise from a read error. The J gene is TRBJ1-3, the V gene TRBV4-3, with 9 bases fitting TRBD1. Looked up from germline, CDR1 is LGHNA and CDR2 is YSLEER. The CDR3 has 13 amino acids. The DNA of the CDR3 is TGCGCCAGCAGCCAAGAAATGGACAGGGGTCGTTTTTTT. The encoded protein is CASSQEMDRGRFF.

This chain links TRBV5-1 with TRBJ2-7; TRBD1 matches at 8 bases. CDR3 length equals 14 residues. The germline V gene encodes CDR1 SGHRS and CDR2 YFSETQ. Trimming at V came to 3 bases and at J to 6 bases, leaving 8 bases not matched to a gene. The CDR3 protein is CASSSDRAVSEQYF. The CDR3 bases are TGCGCCAGCAGCTCGGACAGGGCGGTTTCCGAGCAGTACTTC. The whole variable domain, filled in from reference TRBV5-1 and TRBJ2-7, reads KAGVTQTPRYLIKTRGQQVTLSCSPISGHRSVSWYQQTPGQGLQFLFEYFSETQRNKGNFPGRFSGRQFSNSRSEMNVSTLELGDSALYLCASSSDRAVSEQYFGPGTRLTVT.

V is TRBV7-8 and J is TRBJ2-1; 10 bases fit TRBD2. Germline V gene lookup returns CDR1 SGHVS and CDR2 FQNEAQ. V trimming: 5 bases; J trimming: 5 bases; junction bases outside the gene matches: 6. The CDR3 length is 15 residues. The CDR3 DNA is TGTGCCAGCAGCCGGAGCGGGGGGGTTAACAATGAGCAGTTCTTC. Translation gives CASSRSGGVNNEQFF.

The chain has TRBV6-2 or TRBV6-3 and TRBJ2-7, with 9 positions matching TRBD1. Germline trimming cut 6 bases from V and 5 bases from J; bases unmatched to any gene: 11. Germline V gene lookup returns CDR1 MNHEY and CDR2 SVGEGT. The CDR3 is made up of 15 amino acids. The CDR3 DNA reads as TGTGCCAGCAGCCCCCCGGGGACAGGGAACAACGAGCAGTACTTC. Its protein product is CASSPPGTGNNEQYF.

The chain joins TRBV6-4 to TRBJ1-6; D is unresolved. The CDR3 sequence is 13 residues long. Trimming left V 6 bases short and J 5 bases short, with 8 bases between. Germline V CDR1 and CDR2: MRHNA, SNTAGT. The CDR3 nucleotides are TGTGCCAGCAGCGAAGACAATAATTCACCCCTCCACTTT. Amino acid sequence: CASSEDNNSPLHF.

J is TRBJ1-5 and V is TRBV28; 9 nucleotides line up with TRBD1. The CDR3 length is 14 residues. CDR1 is MDHEN, CDR2 SYDVKM, per germline. V dropped 5 bases and J dropped 4; count of bases not matched to a gene: 3. CDR3 bases: TGTGCCAGCAGTATACAGGGGGCAAATCAGCCCCAGCATTTT. As protein: CASSIQGANQPQHF.

This clone came up a few times. This chain connects TRBV2 to TRBJ2-1; maybe TRBD2 (5 bases). CDR1 is SNHLY, CDR2 FYNNEI, per germline. The V end was cut by 8 bases, the J end by 7 bases, with 15 bases between. This CDR3 is built from 13 residues. As DNA, the CDR3 is TGTGCCAGCCGCAATGACGGCGGGAATGAGCAGTTCTTC. Its translation is CASRNDGGNEQFF.

This clone appeared a few times. This rearrangement joins TRBV6-1 to TRBJ1-6, with no clear D. Germline CDR1 reads MNHNS; CDR2 reads SASEGT. The CDR3 sequence is 16 residues long. Deletions cut 4 bases from V and 2 bases from J, with 12 bases between. The CDR3 reads CASSGGGRTYNSPLHF. In nucleotides, the CDR3 is TGTGCCAGCAGTGGAGGAGGACGGACCTATAATTCACCCCTCCACTTT.

The chain carries TRBV7-3 and TRBJ2-5, with a tentative D call TRBD1 (5 bases). V was trimmed by 2 bases and J by 13 bases, leaving 17 bases between them. Germline V gene data show CDR1 as SGHTA and CDR2 as FQGTGA. CDR3 length equals 13 residues. The CDR3 sequence is CASSLGQGRTWYF. The CDR3 DNA is TGTGCCAGCAGCTTAGGTCAGGGTAGAACCTGGTACTTC.